The clone carrying this T cell receptor (beta chain) was picked up many times. Its antigen is as yet unknown. CDR3 size: 14 residues. V lost 4 bases, J lost 2 bases, and 2 bases stayed unmatched. Germline values: CDR1 SGHTA, CDR2 FQGTGA. This library used around 400 ng RNA and molecular barcoded adaptors spanning alpha/delta and beta/gamma chains. TCRdb processed the reads anew with MiXCR; each CDR3 protein has one entry. Among some 80,000 distinct CDR3 sequences listed, roughly an eighth were seen once. The source of the sample is a study of read filtering for tumor transcriptome and immune sequencing. At the level of the study: IR-seq gave about 4.05 to 11 million TCR reads per sample; RNA-seq gave about 80 to 1273.

General observations from the study: Without single-read clonotypes, shared clonotype proportions correlated more between IR-seq and RNA-seq. Compared with RNA-seq, IR-seq gave much higher clonotype depth and reliability.

Sequenced: a population of CD138-negative cells sorted from bone marrow. The chain employs TRBV7-3 and TRBJ2-3, with 8 bases aligning to TRBD2. The source of this sequence is a donor at least 40 years old with multiple myeloma. The CDR3 here is CASSSGLVTDTQYF. In DNA form, the CDR3 reads TGTGCCAGCAGCTCGGGACTAGTCACAGATACGCAGTATTTT.